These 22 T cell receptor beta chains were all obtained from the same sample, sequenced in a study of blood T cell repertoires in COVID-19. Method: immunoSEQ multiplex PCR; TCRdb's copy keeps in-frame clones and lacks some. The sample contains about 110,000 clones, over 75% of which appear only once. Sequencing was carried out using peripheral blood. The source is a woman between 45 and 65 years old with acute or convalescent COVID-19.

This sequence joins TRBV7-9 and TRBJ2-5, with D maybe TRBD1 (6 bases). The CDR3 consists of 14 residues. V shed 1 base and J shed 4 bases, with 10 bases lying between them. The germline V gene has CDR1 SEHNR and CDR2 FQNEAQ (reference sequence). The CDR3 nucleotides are TGTGCCAGCAGCTTAGGGGGCAGGGGAGAGACCCAGTACTTC. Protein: CASSLGGRGETQYF.

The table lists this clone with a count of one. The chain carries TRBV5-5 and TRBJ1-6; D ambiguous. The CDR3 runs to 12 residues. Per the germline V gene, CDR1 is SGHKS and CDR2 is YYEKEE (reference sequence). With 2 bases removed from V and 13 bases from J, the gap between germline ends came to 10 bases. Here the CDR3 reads CASSFNWYPLHF. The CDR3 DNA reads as TGTGCCAGCAGCTTTAACTGGTACCCCCTCCACTTT.

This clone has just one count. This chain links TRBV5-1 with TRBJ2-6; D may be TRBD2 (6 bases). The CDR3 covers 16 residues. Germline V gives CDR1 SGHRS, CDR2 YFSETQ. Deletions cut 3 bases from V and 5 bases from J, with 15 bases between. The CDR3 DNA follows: TGCGCCAGCAGCTCGTTAGGTGGGGGGAGGGCCAACGTCCTGACTTTC. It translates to CASSSLGGGRANVLTF.

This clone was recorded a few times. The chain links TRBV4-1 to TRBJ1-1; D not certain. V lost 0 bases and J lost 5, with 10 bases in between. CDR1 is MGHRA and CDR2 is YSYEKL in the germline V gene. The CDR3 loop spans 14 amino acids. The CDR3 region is CASSQDRGRTEAFF. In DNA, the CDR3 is TGCGCCAGCAGCCAAGATCGAGGGAGGACTGAAGCTTTCTTT.

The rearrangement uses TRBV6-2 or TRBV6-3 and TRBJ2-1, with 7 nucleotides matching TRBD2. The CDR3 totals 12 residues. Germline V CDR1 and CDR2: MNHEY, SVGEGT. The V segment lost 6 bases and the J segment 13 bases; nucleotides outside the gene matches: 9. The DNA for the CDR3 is TGTGCCAGCAGCCAAGTACGGGGGGACCAGTTCTTC. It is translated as CASSQVRGDQFF.

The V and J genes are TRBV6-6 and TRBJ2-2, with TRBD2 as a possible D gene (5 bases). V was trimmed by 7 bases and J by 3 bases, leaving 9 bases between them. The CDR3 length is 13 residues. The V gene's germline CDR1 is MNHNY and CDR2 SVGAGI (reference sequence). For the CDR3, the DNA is TGTGCCAGCAAGAGGGTGGACACCGGGGAGCTGTTTTTT. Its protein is CASKRVDTGELFF.

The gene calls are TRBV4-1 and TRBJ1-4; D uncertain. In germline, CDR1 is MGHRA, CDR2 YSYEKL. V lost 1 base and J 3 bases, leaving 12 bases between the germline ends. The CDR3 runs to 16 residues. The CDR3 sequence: CASSQGVVEPNEKLFF. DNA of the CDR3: TGCGCCAGCAGCCAAGGGGTAGTGGAGCCTAATGAAAAACTGTTTTTT.

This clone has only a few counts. The CDR3 region has the DNA TGTGCCAGCAGTCGGACAGGGGGACCCGGGGAGCTGTTTTTT. This encodes CASSRTGGPGELFF. The chain employs TRBV6-4 and TRBJ2-2; 10 bases agree with TRBD1. Trimming took 5 bases from V and 6 from J; bases not matched to a gene: 3. The CDR3 is 14 amino acids. From germline, CDR1 is MRHNA and CDR2 SNTAGT.

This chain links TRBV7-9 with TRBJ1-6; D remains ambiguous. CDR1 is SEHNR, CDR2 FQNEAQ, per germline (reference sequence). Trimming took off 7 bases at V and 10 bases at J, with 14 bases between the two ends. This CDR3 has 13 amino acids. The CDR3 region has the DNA TGTGCCAGCACCGACATCTCGGGGTCACCCCTCCACTTT. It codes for CASTDISGSPLHF. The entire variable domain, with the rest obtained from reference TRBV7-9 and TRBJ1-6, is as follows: DTGVSQNPRHKITKRGQNVTFRCDPISEHNRLYWYRQTLGQGPEFLTYFQNEAQLEKSRLLSDRFSAERPKGSFSTLEIQRTEQGDSAMYLCASTDISGSPLHFGNGTRLTVT.

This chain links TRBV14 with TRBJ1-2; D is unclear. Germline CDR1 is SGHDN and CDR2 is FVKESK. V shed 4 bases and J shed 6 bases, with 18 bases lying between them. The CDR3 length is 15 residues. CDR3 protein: CASSPRLPGTDGYTF. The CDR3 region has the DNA TGTGCCAGCAGCCCCAGACTTCCCGGCACGGATGGCTACACCTTC.

The CDR3 region has the DNA TGTGCCAGTCGGTTAGGGAGCGGGGCCCGAGTCGGGCTTAGAGATACGCAGTATTTT. Translated, it gives CASRLGSGARVGLRDTQYF. V gene TRBV19 combines with J gene TRBJ2-3; the match to TRBD2 covers 7 bases. Per germline, CDR1 LNHDA and CDR2 SQIVND (reference sequence). This CDR3 region has 19 residues. Trimming at V came to 8 bases and at J to 5 bases, leaving 25 bases not matched to a gene.

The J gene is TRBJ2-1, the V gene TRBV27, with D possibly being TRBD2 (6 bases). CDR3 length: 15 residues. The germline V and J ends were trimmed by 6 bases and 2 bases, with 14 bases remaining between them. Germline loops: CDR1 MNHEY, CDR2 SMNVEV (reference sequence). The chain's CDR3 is CASRGGLLPYNEQFF. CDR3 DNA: TGTGCCAGCAGGGGGGGACTGCTGCCCTACAATGAGCAGTTCTTC.

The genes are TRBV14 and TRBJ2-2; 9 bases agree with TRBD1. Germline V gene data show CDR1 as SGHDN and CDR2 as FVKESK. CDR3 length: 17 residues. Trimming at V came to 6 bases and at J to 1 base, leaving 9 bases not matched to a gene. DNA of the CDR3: TGTGCCAGCAGTCCAGCGACGGGACAGGGGAACACCGGGGAGCTGTTTTTT. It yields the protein CASSPATGQGNTGELFF.

CDR3 protein: CASSPQTGNNEQFF. CDR3 DNA: TGCGCCAGCAGCCCTCAAACAGGAAACAATGAGCAGTTCTTC. This chain links TRBV5-1 with TRBJ2-1; a possible D gene is TRBD1 (5 bases). Germline lookup yields CDR1 SGHRS and CDR2 YFSETQ. Trimming left V 4 bases short and J 5 bases short, with 13 bases between. This CDR3 has 14 residues. Full variable domain (rest looked up from reference TRBV5-1 and TRBJ2-1): KAGVTQTPRYLIKTRGQQVTLSCSPISGHRSVSWYQQTPGQGLQFLFEYFSETQRNKGNFPGRFSGRQFSNSRSEMNVSTLELGDSALYLCASSPQTGNNEQFFGPGTRLTVL.

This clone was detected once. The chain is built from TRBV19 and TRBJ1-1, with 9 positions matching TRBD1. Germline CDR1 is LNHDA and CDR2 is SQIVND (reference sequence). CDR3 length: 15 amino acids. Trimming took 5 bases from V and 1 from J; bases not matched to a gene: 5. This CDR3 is CASSSPDRGNTEAFF. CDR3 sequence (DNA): TGTGCCAGTAGTTCCCCGGACAGGGGGAACACTGAAGCTTTCTTT.

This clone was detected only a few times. The CDR3 DNA reads as TGTGCCAGCAGCCCCTTCGGGTTTGAAGCTTTCTTT. Translation gives CASSPFGFEAFF. This chain uses TRBV7-3 with TRBJ1-1, with no clear D. Trimming took off 5 bases at V and 7 bases at J, with 11 bases between the two ends. CDR1 and CDR2 (germline): SGHTA, FQGTGA. The CDR3 has 12 amino acids.

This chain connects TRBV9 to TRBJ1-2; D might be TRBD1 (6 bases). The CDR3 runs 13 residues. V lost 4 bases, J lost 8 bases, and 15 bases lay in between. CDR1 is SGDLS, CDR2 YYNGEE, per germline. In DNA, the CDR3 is TGTGCCAGCAGCTTAAGCCCAGGGGACGGCTACACCTTC. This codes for CASSLSPGDGYTF.

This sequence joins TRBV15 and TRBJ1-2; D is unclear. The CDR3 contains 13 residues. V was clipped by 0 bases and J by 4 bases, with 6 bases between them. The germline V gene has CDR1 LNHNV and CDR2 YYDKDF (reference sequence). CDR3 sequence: CATSRDRSYGYTF. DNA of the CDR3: TGTGCCACCAGCAGAGATCGTTCCTATGGCTACACCTTC.

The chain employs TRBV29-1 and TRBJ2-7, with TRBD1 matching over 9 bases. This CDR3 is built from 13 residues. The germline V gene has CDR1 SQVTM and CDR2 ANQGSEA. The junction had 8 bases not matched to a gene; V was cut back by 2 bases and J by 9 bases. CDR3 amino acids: CSVEQDRGRAQYF. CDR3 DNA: TGCAGCGTTGAACAGGACAGGGGAAGAGCGCAGTACTTC.

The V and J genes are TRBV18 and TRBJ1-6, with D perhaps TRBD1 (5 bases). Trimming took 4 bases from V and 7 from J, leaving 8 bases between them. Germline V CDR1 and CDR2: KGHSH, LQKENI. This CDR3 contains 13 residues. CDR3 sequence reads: CASSQGANSPLHF. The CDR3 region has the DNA TGTGCCAGCTCACAAGGGGCCAATTCACCCCTCCACTTT.

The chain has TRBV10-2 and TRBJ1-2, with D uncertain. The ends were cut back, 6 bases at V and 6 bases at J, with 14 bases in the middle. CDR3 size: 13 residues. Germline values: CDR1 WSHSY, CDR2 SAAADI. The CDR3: CASRDWQKDGYTF. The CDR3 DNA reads TGCGCCAGCAGGGACTGGCAGAAGGATGGCTACACCTTC.

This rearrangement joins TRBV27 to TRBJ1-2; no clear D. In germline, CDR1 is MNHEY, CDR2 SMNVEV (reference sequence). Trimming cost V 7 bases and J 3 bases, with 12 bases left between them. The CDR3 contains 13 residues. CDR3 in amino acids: CASKEGWDYGYTF. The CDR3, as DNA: TGTGCCAGCAAAGAGGGATGGGACTATGGCTACACCTTC.